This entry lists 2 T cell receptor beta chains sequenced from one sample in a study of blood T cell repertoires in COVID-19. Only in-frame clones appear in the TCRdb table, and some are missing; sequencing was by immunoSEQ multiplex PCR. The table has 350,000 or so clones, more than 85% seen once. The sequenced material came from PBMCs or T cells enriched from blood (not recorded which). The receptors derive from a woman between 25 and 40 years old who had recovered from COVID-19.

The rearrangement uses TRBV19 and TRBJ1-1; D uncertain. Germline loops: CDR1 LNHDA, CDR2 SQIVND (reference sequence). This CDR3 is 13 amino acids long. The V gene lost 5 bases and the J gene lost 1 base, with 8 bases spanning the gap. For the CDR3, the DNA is TGTGCCAGTAGTCATGGGCAGAACACTGAAGCTTTCTTT. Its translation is CASSHGQNTEAFF. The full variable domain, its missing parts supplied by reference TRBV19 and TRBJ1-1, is DGGITQSPKYLFRKEGQNVTLSCEQNLNHDAMYWYRQDPGQGLRLIYYSQIVNDFQKGDIAEGYSVSREKKESFPLTVTSAQKNPTAFYLCASSHGQNTEAFFGQGTRLTVV.

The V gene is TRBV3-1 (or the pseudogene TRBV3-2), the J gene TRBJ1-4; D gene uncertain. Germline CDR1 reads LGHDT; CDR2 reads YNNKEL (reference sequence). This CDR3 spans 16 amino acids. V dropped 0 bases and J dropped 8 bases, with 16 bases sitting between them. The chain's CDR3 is CASSQDRQLAREKLFF. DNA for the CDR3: TGTGCCAGCAGCCAAGATCGGCAGCTAGCTCGGGAAAAACTGTTTTTT.